The clone carrying this TCR beta chain was detected once. This sample was taken from a study of OX40 agonist ivuxolimab in advanced cancers. Study information: Patients got intravenous ivuxolimab at 0.01 to 10 mg/kg every 2 weeks.

TCRdb keeps only in-frame clones here, not all; method: immunoSEQ multiplex PCR. The repertoire consists of under 35,000 clones, with 92% occurring once and the leading ten covering around 35%. Here the sequenced sample was CD4+ or CD8+ T cells sorted from blood, taken in a trial of the OX40 agonist ivuxolimab. The TCR comes from an adult with an advanced solid tumor such as melanoma, head and neck, liver or kidney cancer.

The CDR3: CASSVGDDTQYF. The DNA for the CDR3 is TGTGCCAGCAGCGTAGGGGATGATACGCAGTATTTT. The chain uses TRBV9 and TRBJ2-3; D gene unclear. The CDR3 runs to 12 residues. V gave up 0 bases and J gave up 6 bases, with 5 bases separating them. Germline CDR1 reads SGDLS; CDR2 reads YYNGEE.